This note documents a single T cell receptor beta chain sequence. Repertoires were generated with immunoSEQ multiplex PCR, while TCRdb's copy carries only in-frame clones and drops some. This repertoire shows about 97,000 clones, about 88% found once; its top ten account for less than 3.5%. These data originate in a study of T cell responses to AZD1222 COVID-19 vaccine. The CDR3 has 15 amino acids. The germline gives CDR1 LGHDT, CDR2 YNNKEL (reference sequence). The ends lost 3 bases at V and 4 bases at J; junction bases unmatched: 5. This receptor was taken from an adult in good health. The chain has TRBV3-1 (or the pseudogene TRBV3-2) and TRBJ2-3; 9 nucleotides match TRBD1. Sample: peripheral blood, taken on day 0 of AZD1222 vaccination. CDR3 coding DNA: TGTGCCAGCAGCCATATGGACAGGGGCTCAGATACGCAGTATTTT. The encoded protein is CASSHMDRGSDTQYF.